These T cell receptor beta chains were read from a single sample in a study of T cells after yellow fever vaccination. TCRdb ran MiXCR on the 5' RACE reads and lists one entry per CDR3 protein. This table has approximately 350,000 distinct CDR3 sequences, 11% appearing once. Sequencing used PBMCs, obtained on the day of the first yellow fever vaccination. These receptors came from a man between 18 and 35 years old who received the YFV17D yellow fever vaccine. CDR3s include the opening cysteine and the closing phenylalanine or tryptophan. The order of the fields is clone size, D gene, CDR3 length, V gene, J gene, CDR3 protein, CDR3 DNA. A D gene is named only where the DNA matches it firmly. Some rows mark clone size as missing; the rest say once, few, many or name a class of expanded clone.

clone size: .
D gene: .
CDR3 length: 15
V gene: TRBV6-1
J gene: TRBJ2-5
CDR3 protein: CASRNLGGGQETQYF
CDR3 DNA: TGTGCCAGCAGGAACCTAGGGGGAGGTCAAGAGACCCAGTACTTC

clone size: many
D gene: .
CDR3 length: 16
V gene: TRBV2
J gene: TRBJ2-1
CDR3 protein: CASPGEAGPSYNEQFF
CDR3 DNA: TGTGCCAGCCCGGGGGAAGCGGGCCCCTCCTACAATGAGCAGTTCTTC

clone size: few
D gene: TRBD2
CDR3 length: 15
V gene: TRBV7-3
J gene: TRBJ2-3
CDR3 protein: CASSLLASGADTQYF
CDR3 DNA: TGTGCCAGCAGCTTATTGGCTAGCGGGGCAGATACGCAGTATTTT

clone size: many
D gene: TRBD2
CDR3 length: 18
V gene: TRBV5-6
J gene: TRBJ2-5
CDR3 protein: CASSFAGGSPFFQETQYF
CDR3 DNA: TGTGCCAGCAGCTTCGCGGGGGGCTCCCCGTTTTTCCAAGAGACCCAGTACTTC

clone size: once
D gene: TRBD1
CDR3 length: 17
V gene: TRBV7-9
J gene: TRBJ2-3
CDR3 protein: CASTRSSGGEGTDTQYF
CDR3 DNA: TGTGCCAGCACCCGGTCGTCAGGGGGTGAAGGGACAGATACGCAGTATTTT

clone size: few
D gene: .
CDR3 length: 14
V gene: TRBV5-5
J gene: TRBJ1-4
CDR3 protein: CASSLRSSNEKLFF
CDR3 DNA: TGTGCCAGCAGCTTGAGGAGTTCTAATGAAAAACTGTTTTTT

clone size: .
D gene: .
CDR3 length: 17
V gene: TRBV18
J gene: TRBJ2-6
CDR3 protein: CASSPAPAGAGANVLTF
CDR3 DNA: TGTGCCAGCTCACCGGCCCCAGCAGGGGCTGGGGCCAACGTCCTGACTTTC

clone size: .
D gene: .
CDR3 length: 15
V gene: TRBV10-3
J gene: TRBJ1-2
CDR3 protein: CAISENDGGFYGYTF
CDR3 DNA: TGTGCCATCAGTGAGAACGACGGAGGCTTCTATGGCTACACCTTC

clone size: .
D gene: .
CDR3 length: 14
V gene: TRBV20-1
J gene: TRBJ1-1
CDR3 protein: CSARGREDYTEAFF
CDR3 DNA: TGCAGTGCTAGGGGACGGGAGGATTATACTGAAGCTTTCTTT

clone size: few
D gene: .
CDR3 length: 13
V gene: TRBV12-3/TRBV12-4
J gene: TRBJ2-5
CDR3 protein: CASSPQAPETQYF
CDR3 DNA: TGTGCCAGCAGCCCTCAGGCACCAGAGACCCAGTACTTC

clone size: few
D gene: .
CDR3 length: 13
V gene: TRBV5-5
J gene: TRBJ2-5
CDR3 protein: CASSLTRKETQYF
CDR3 DNA: TGTGCCAGCAGCTTAACTAGGAAAGAGACCCAGTACTTC

clone size: .
D gene: TRBD1
CDR3 length: 15
V gene: TRBV3-1
J gene: TRBJ1-5
CDR3 protein: CASSQGTGYNQPQHF
CDR3 DNA: TGTGCCAGCAGCCAAGGGACAGGATATAATCAGCCCCAGCATTTT

clone size: few
D gene: TRBD2
CDR3 length: 19
V gene: TRBV7-3
J gene: TRBJ2-1
CDR3 protein: CASSLTGGTSGGAGNEQFF
CDR3 DNA: TGTGCCAGCAGCTTAACGGGAGGGACTAGCGGGGGGGCTGGGAATGAGCAGTTCTTC

clone size: many
D gene: .
CDR3 length: 12
V gene: TRBV5-1
J gene: TRBJ2-3
CDR3 protein: CASSLGSYTQYF
CDR3 DNA: TGCGCCAGCAGCTTGGGTAGCTATACGCAGTATTTT

clone size: .
D gene: .
CDR3 length: 16
V gene: TRBV4-3
J gene: TRBJ2-2
CDR3 protein: CASSPTGVGSTGELFF
CDR3 DNA: TGCGCCAGCAGCCCCACCGGAGTAGGGAGCACCGGGGAGCTGTTTTTT

clone size: many
D gene: .
CDR3 length: 13
V gene: TRBV20-1
J gene: TRBJ2-3
CDR3 protein: CSAGPGARNTQYF
CDR3 DNA: TGCAGTGCTGGCCCTGGGGCCAGGAATACGCAGTATTTT

clone size: .
D gene: .
CDR3 length: 15
V gene: TRBV7-9
J gene: TRBJ1-5
CDR3 protein: CASSLDREVYQPQHF
CDR3 DNA: TGTGCCAGCAGCTTAGACAGGGAGGTATATCAGCCCCAGCATTTT

clone size: few
D gene: TRBD2
CDR3 length: 16
V gene: TRBV6-1
J gene: TRBJ2-2
CDR3 protein: CASTPPGRENTGELFF
CDR3 DNA: TGTGCCAGCACCCCCCCTGGGAGGGAGAACACCGGGGAGCTGTTTTTT

clone size: few
D gene: .
CDR3 length: 11
V gene: TRBV20-1
J gene: TRBJ1-5
CDR3 protein: CSAGPDQPQHF
CDR3 DNA: TGCAGTGCCGGGCCCGATCAGCCCCAGCATTTT

clone size: .
D gene: .
CDR3 length: 14
V gene: TRBV2
J gene: TRBJ1-5
CDR3 protein: CASNRQNSNQPQHF
CDR3 DNA: TGTGCCAGCAACAGGCAGAATAGCAATCAGCCCCAGCATTTT

clone size: .
D gene: .
CDR3 length: 15
V gene: TRBV14
J gene: TRBJ1-1
CDR3 protein: CASSPDLGGNTEAFF
CDR3 DNA: TGTGCCAGCAGCCCCGATCTAGGAGGGAACACTGAAGCTTTCTTT

clone size: .
D gene: .
CDR3 length: 14
V gene: TRBV7-3
J gene: TRBJ2-2
CDR3 protein: CASSSGANTGELFF
CDR3 DNA: TGTGCCAGCAGCTCAGGGGCCAACACCGGGGAGCTGTTTTTT

clone size: .
D gene: .
CDR3 length: 15
V gene: TRBV5-1
J gene: TRBJ1-4
CDR3 protein: CASSPHGATNEKLFF
CDR3 DNA: TGCGCCAGCAGCCCCCACGGAGCAACTAATGAAAAACTGTTTTTT

clone size: .
D gene: TRBD1
CDR3 length: 14
V gene: TRBV5-1
J gene: TRBJ2-7
CDR3 protein: CASSTGTGRYEQYF
CDR3 DNA: TGCGCCAGCAGCACCGGGACAGGGCGTTACGAGCAGTACTTC

clone size: few
D gene: .
CDR3 length: 15
V gene: TRBV18
J gene: TRBJ2-3
CDR3 protein: CASSSRGPSTDTQYF
CDR3 DNA: TGTGCCAGCTCAAGCAGAGGACCTAGCACAGATACGCAGTATTTT

clone size: .
D gene: TRBD1
CDR3 length: 20
V gene: TRBV7-6
J gene: TRBJ2-6
CDR3 protein: CARSSFKSGTGVSGANVLTF
CDR3 DNA: TGTGCCAGAAGCTCTTTCAAGTCCGGGACAGGAGTCTCTGGGGCCAACGTCCTGACTTTC

clone size: many
D gene: TRBD2
CDR3 length: 13
V gene: TRBV3-1
J gene: TRBJ2-4
CDR3 protein: CASSQGVGGVVGF
CDR3 DNA: TGTGCCAGCAGCCAAGGTGTCGGGGGGGTTGTTGGATTC

clone size: few
D gene: .
CDR3 length: 16
V gene: TRBV5-5
J gene: TRBJ2-2
CDR3 protein: CASSLVGQEVGGELFF
CDR3 DNA: TGTGCCAGCAGCTTGGTCGGCCAGGAGGTCGGAGGGGAGCTGTTTTTT

clone size: .
D gene: .
CDR3 length: 14
V gene: TRBV7-2
J gene: TRBJ2-5
CDR3 protein: CASSFLGKRETQYF
CDR3 DNA: TGTGCCAGCAGCTTTTTGGGGAAGAGAGAGACCCAGTACTTC

clone size: .
D gene: TRBD1
CDR3 length: 16
V gene: TRBV12-3/TRBV12-4
J gene: TRBJ1-2
CDR3 protein: CASSLARDRVDYGYTF
CDR3 DNA: TGTGCCAGCAGTTTAGCGAGAGACAGGGTGGACTATGGCTACACCTTC

clone size: .
D gene: .
CDR3 length: 14
V gene: TRBV7-9
J gene: TRBJ2-4
CDR3 protein: CASSLFRGGNIQYF
CDR3 DNA: TGTGCCAGCAGCTTATTCAGGGGTGGAAACATTCAGTACTTC

clone size: few
D gene: .
CDR3 length: 16
V gene: TRBV4-2
J gene: TRBJ2-5
CDR3 protein: CASSQDVSSAGETQYF
CDR3 DNA: TGTGCCAGCAGCCAAGATGTTTCGAGTGCGGGGGAGACCCAGTACTTC

clone size: few
D gene: .
CDR3 length: 14
V gene: TRBV7-9
J gene: TRBJ1-2
CDR3 protein: CASSLGGIDYGYTF
CDR3 DNA: TGTGCCAGCAGCTTAGGAGGGATTGACTATGGCTACACCTTC

clone size: .
D gene: .
CDR3 length: 10
V gene: TRBV4-1
J gene: TRBJ2-4
CDR3 protein: CASSPLFVYF
CDR3 DNA: TGCGCCAGCAGCCCGCTATTTGTGTACTTC

clone size: .
D gene: .
CDR3 length: 13
V gene: TRBV29-1
J gene: TRBJ1-1
CDR3 protein: CSARQDLNTEAFF
CDR3 DNA: TGCAGCGCCAGACAGGACCTGAACACTGAAGCTTTCTTT

clone size: few
D gene: .
CDR3 length: 13
V gene: TRBV4-3
J gene: TRBJ1-2
CDR3 protein: CASSQESLYGYTF
CDR3 DNA: TGCGCCAGCAGCCAAGAGTCTCTTTATGGCTACACCTTC

clone size: .
D gene: .
CDR3 length: 16
V gene: TRBV7-2
J gene: TRBJ1-5
CDR3 protein: CASSPGGGIGNQPQHF
CDR3 DNA: TGTGCCAGCAGCCCGGGCGGGGGAATTGGCAATCAGCCCCAGCATTTT

clone size: .
D gene: .
CDR3 length: 15
V gene: TRBV18
J gene: TRBJ2-2
CDR3 protein: CASSPLNGNTGELFF
CDR3 DNA: TGTGCCAGCTCACCATTAAACGGGAACACCGGGGAGCTGTTTTTT

clone size: .
D gene: TRBD2
CDR3 length: 17
V gene: TRBV7-9
J gene: TRBJ2-1
CDR3 protein: CASSLVFGLAGMNEQFF
CDR3 DNA: TGTGCCAGCAGCTTAGTATTTGGGCTAGCGGGGATGAATGAGCAGTTCTTC

clone size: .
D gene: .
CDR3 length: 14
V gene: TRBV5-1
J gene: TRBJ1-1
CDR3 protein: CASSWPRAGTEAFF
CDR3 DNA: TGCGCCAGCAGCTGGCCCCGGGCGGGGACTGAAGCTTTCTTT

clone size: .
D gene: .
CDR3 length: 14
V gene: TRBV3-1
J gene: TRBJ2-7
CDR3 protein: CASSQQGWGYEQYF
CDR3 DNA: TGTGCCAGCAGCCAACAGGGGTGGGGTTACGAGCAGTACTTC

clone size: few
D gene: TRBD2
CDR3 length: 15
V gene: TRBV7-2
J gene: TRBJ2-3
CDR3 protein: CASSLVGGGGDTQYF
CDR3 DNA: TGTGCCAGCAGCTTAGTAGGCGGGGGAGGAGATACGCAGTATTTT

clone size: many
D gene: .
CDR3 length: 15
V gene: TRBV25-1
J gene: TRBJ2-1
CDR3 protein: CASSPSGSSYNEQFF
CDR3 DNA: TGTGCCAGCAGTCCCTCAGGGAGCTCCTACAATGAGCAGTTCTTC

clone size: .
D gene: TRBD1
CDR3 length: 14
V gene: TRBV28
J gene: TRBJ1-1
CDR3 protein: CASGNPDRVAEAFF
CDR3 DNA: TGTGCCAGCGGGAACCCAGACAGGGTCGCTGAAGCTTTCTTT

clone size: few
D gene: TRBD1
CDR3 length: 15
V gene: TRBV6-5
J gene: TRBJ1-2
CDR3 protein: CASSYSSDRFHGYTF
CDR3 DNA: TGTGCCAGCAGTTACTCGTCGGACAGGTTCCATGGCTACACCTTC

clone size: few
D gene: .
CDR3 length: 16
V gene: TRBV6-1
J gene: TRBJ1-2
CDR3 protein: CASNRRLRGPNYGYTF
CDR3 DNA: TGTGCCAGCAATAGGCGCCTCAGGGGCCCCAACTATGGCTACACCTTC

clone size: few
D gene: TRBD1
CDR3 length: 15
V gene: TRBV20-1
J gene: TRBJ1-1
CDR3 protein: CSARGRTGSNTEAFF
CDR3 DNA: TGCAGTGCAAGAGGCCGGACAGGCAGCAACACTGAAGCTTTCTTT